This entry lists 9 T cell receptor beta chains sequenced from one sample in a study of T cells in Graves' hyperthyroidism and ophthalmopathy. Amplification yielded TCR beta CDR3 regions, with RNA transcripts as the source. HTBI primers were employed in a first-round RT-PCR of the TCR CDR3. TCRdb reprocessed the multiplex PCR reads via MiXCR and lists one record per CDR3 protein. Of some 490,000 distinct CDR3 sequences in the sample, around 16% were seen once. Material: blood. The receptors shown here come from a woman aged 25 to 39 with Graves' ophthalmopathy.

This clonotype showed up many times. The chain uses TRBV30 and TRBJ1-1; D ambiguous. The CDR3 sequence is 12 residues long. Between the trimmed V and J ends, which lost 1 base and 7 bases, there was a span of 10 bases. Germline V gene data show CDR1 as GTSNPN and CDR2 as SVGIG (reference sequence). Here the CDR3 reads CAWSDLRFEAFF. The CDR3 coding sequence is TGTGCCTGGAGTGACCTAAGGTTTGAAGCTTTCTTT. The variable domain in full, completed from reference TRBV30 and TRBJ1-1, reads SQTIHQWPATLVQPVGSPLSLECTVEGTSNPNLYWYRQAAGRGLQLLFYSVGIGQISSEVPQNLSASRPQDRQFILSSKKLLLSDSGFYLCAWSDLRFEAFFGQGTRLTVV.

This clonotype was observed at least ten times. In DNA, the CDR3 is TGCAGCGCTACAGGGTTGTATAGGAAAGAGACCCAGTACTTC. It encodes CSATGLYRKETQYF. The chain uses TRBV29-1 and TRBJ2-5; D is possibly TRBD1 (6 bases). CDR1 is SQVTM, CDR2 ANQGSEA, per germline. This CDR3 contains 14 residues. V lost 7 bases to trimming and J lost 3 bases, with 18 bases between them.

As regards this clonotype: A read error is possible here, since a much larger clone lies one base away. The chain uses TRBV6-2 or TRBV6-3 and TRBJ1-1; no clear D gene. CDR3 size: 14 residues. From germline, CDR1 is MNHEY and CDR2 SVGEGT. CDR3 protein: CPSSGPPTGTEAFF. The CDR3 DNA is TGTCCCAGCAGTGGTCCCCCGACGGGCACTGAAGCTTTCTTT.

This clonotype was counted ten times or more. The chain carries TRBV20-1 and TRBJ2-7; 10 positions match TRBD2. V lost 6 bases, J lost 2 bases, and 7 bases stayed unmatched. The CDR3 is 14 amino acids. Germline loops: CDR1 DFQATT, CDR2 SNEGSKA (reference sequence). CDR3 sequence (DNA): TGCAGTGCGATGGGACTAGCGCCAACCTACGAGCAGTACTTC. The encoded protein is CSAMGLAPTYEQYF.

This clonotype was seen at least ten times. The V and J genes are TRBV7-8 and TRBJ2-7, with D perhaps matching TRBD2 (5 bases). V was shortened by 1 base and J by 2 bases, with 9 bases between the two germline ends. The CDR3 covers 14 residues. The germline gives CDR1 SGHVS, CDR2 FQNEAQ. Written as DNA, the CDR3 is TGTGCCAGCAGCTTAGATAAGGGAGCCTACGAGCAGTACTTC. Its translation is CASSLDKGAYEQYF.

This clonotype was counted many times. One end of the junction is discordant with germline, which a read error may explain. The rearrangement uses TRBV7-7 and TRBJ2-3; D is perhaps TRBD1 (6 bases). The CDR3 runs 14 residues. Germline values: CDR1 SSHAT, CDR2 FNYEAQ (reference sequence). The CDR3 sequence is CASSLGGQSDTQYF. The CDR3 bases are TGTGCTAGCAGCTTGGGTGGACAGTCAGATACGCAGTATTTT.

The table lists this clonotype with a few counts. The J gene is TRBJ1-4, the V gene TRBV5-1; TRBD1 matches 9 bases. Germline V gene lookup returns CDR1 SGHRS and CDR2 YFSETQ. The CDR3 contains 14 residues. V shed 5 bases, J shed 8 bases, and the junction held 7 bases outside the gene matches. CDR3 in DNA: TGCGCCAGCAGTTATCGGACAGGGGAAGAAAAACTGTTTTTT. It specifies CASSYRTGEEKLFF.

The table lists this clonotype with many counts. This chain links TRBV12-3 or TRBV12-4 with TRBJ1-6; unclear D gene. This CDR3 contains 13 residues. Trimming shortened V by 3 bases and J by 6 bases, and 6 bases separated the two germline ends. The CDR3 is CASSFMGNSPLHF. DNA for the CDR3: TGTGCCAGCAGTTTCATGGGTAATTCACCCCTCCACTTT.

This clonotype has ten or more counts. The CDR3 region is CASSQNRDWETQYF. DNA of the CDR3: TGTGCCAGCAGTCAAAACAGGGATTGGGAGACCCAGTACTTC. The gene calls are TRBV12-3 or TRBV12-4 and TRBJ2-5; a weak D match, TRBD1 (6 bases). The CDR3 runs to 14 residues. Trimming took 5 bases from V and 5 from J, leaving 15 bases between them.